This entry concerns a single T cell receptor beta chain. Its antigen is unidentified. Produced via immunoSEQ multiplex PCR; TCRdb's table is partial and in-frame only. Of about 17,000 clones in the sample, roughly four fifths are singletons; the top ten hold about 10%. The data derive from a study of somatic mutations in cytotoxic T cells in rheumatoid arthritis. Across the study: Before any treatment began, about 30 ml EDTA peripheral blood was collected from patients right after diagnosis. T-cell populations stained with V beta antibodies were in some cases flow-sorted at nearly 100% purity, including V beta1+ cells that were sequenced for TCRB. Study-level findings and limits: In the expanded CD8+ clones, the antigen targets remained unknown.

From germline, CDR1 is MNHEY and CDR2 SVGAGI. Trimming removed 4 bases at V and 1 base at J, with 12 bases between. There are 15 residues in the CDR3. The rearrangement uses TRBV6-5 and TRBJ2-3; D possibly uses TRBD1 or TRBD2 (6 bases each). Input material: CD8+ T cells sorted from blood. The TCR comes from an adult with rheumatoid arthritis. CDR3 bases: TGTGCCAGCAGTTCGGGGGCCCCCCGCACAGATACGCAGTATTTT. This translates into CASSSGAPRTDTQYF.